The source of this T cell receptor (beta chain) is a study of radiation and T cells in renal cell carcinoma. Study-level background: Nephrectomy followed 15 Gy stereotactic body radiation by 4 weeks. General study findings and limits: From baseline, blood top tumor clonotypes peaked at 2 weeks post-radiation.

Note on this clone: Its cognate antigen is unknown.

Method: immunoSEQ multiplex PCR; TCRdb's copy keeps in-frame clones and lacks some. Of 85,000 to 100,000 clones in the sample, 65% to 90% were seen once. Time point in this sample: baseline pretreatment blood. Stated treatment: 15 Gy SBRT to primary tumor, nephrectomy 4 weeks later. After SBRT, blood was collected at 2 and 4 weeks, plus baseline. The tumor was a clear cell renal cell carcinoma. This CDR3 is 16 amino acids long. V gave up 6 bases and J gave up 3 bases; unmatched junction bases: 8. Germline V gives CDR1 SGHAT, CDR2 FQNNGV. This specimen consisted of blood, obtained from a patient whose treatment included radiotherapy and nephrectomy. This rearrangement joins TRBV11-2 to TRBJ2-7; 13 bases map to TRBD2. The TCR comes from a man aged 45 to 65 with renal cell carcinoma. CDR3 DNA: TGTGCCAGCAGATCCGGGACTAGCGGGGAGAACTACGAGCAGTACTTC. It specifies CASRSGTSGENYEQYF.